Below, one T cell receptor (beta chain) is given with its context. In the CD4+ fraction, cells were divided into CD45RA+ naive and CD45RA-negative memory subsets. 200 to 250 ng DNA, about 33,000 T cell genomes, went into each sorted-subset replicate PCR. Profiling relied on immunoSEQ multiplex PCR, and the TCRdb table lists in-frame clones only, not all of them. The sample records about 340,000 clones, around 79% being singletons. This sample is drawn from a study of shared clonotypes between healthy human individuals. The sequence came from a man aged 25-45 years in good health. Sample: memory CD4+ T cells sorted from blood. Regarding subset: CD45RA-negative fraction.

CDR3: CATSGAGTDETQYF. The DNA for the CDR3 is TGTGCCACCAGCGGCGCCGGGACAGACGAGACCCAGTACTTC. This chain connects TRBV15 to TRBJ2-5; 7 nucleotides line up with TRBD1. This CDR3 is 14 amino acids long. The germline CDR1 and CDR2 sequences are LNHNV and YYDKDF (reference sequence). After removal of 5 bases from V and 5 bases from J, the junction contained 8 bases not matched to a gene.